What follows are 32 T cell receptor beta chains derived from one specimen sequenced in a study of blood T cells in healthy people across ages (dated by TCRdb to the mid-2010s). Libraries were made using 5' RACE. Instrument used: Illumina HiSeq 2500. A second PCR of about 6 to 12 cycles was run with a J-beta primer mix and a sample-barcoded 5' primer. TCRdb itself trimmed the public reads at Q25 with fastp, ran MiXCR and retained productive beta chains. Each entry merges the rows of one CDR3 protein and shows their most common DNA and genes. The sample has about 800,000 distinct CDR3 sequences on record, about half of them singletons. The ten largest clones capture about a sixth of the sample. Input material: blood. Receptors originate from a man of 80 years or more in good health.

The rearrangement links TRBV19 to TRBJ1-5; 10 bases map to TRBD1. J was trimmed by 5 bases and V by 5 bases; bases with no gene match: 9. This CDR3 is built from 16 residues. Germline CDR1 is LNHDA and CDR2 is SQIVND (reference sequence). CDR3 sequence reads: CASSAGQGIGDQPQHF. The CDR3 region has the DNA TGTGCCAGTAGTGCGGGACAGGGGATCGGCGATCAGCCCCAGCATTTT.

This clonotype was seen only a few times. The chain links TRBV6-1 to TRBJ2-1; weak D call: TRBD2 (5 bases). V was cut by 5 bases and J by 7 bases, with 18 bases left in between. The germline V gene encodes CDR1 MNHNS and CDR2 SASEGT. The CDR3 is 15 residues long. CDR3 coding DNA: TGTGCCAGCAGTAGGCTAGCTTCTTTGAGTAATGAGCAGTTCTTC. It translates to CASSRLASLSNEQFF.

This clonotype was counted only a few times. This chain uses TRBV10-2 with TRBJ2-5; TRBD2 agrees at 8 bases. The CDR3 extends over 14 amino acids. With V trimmed by 5 bases and J by 5 bases, 7 bases remained unmatched. Germline CDR1 reads WSHSY; CDR2 reads SAAADI. CDR3 loop: CASSMSGSTETQYF. CDR3 nucleotide sequence: TGCGCCAGCAGTATGAGCGGGAGTACGGAGACCCAGTACTTC.

CDR3 sequence: CASSQDPGGYDTQYF. CDR3 DNA sequence: TGCGCCAGCAGCCAAGATCCGGGAGGTTACGATACGCAGTATTTT. V usage is TRBV4-1 and J usage is TRBJ2-3, with TRBD2 matching 7 bases. Germline V gene data show CDR1 as MGHRA and CDR2 as YSYEKL. The CDR3 length is 15 residues. V gave up 0 bases and J gave up 6 bases; unmatched junction bases: 6.

This clonotype came up a few times. V is TRBV20-1 and J is TRBJ1-2; D is undetermined. Trimming took 3 bases from V and 0 from J, leaving 8 bases between them. This CDR3 region has 13 residues. Looked up from germline, CDR1 is DFQATT and CDR2 is SNEGSKA (reference sequence). The CDR3 sequence is CSASPAPNYGYTF. CDR3 coding DNA: TGCAGTGCTAGTCCCGCTCCTAACTATGGCTACACCTTC.

This clonotype was seen a handful of times. This chain links TRBV9 with TRBJ2-4, with TRBD2 identical over 8 bases. The DNA matches TRBJ2-7 better at its end, which makes the J call doubtful. The CDR3 totals 13 residues. The germline V gene encodes CDR1 SGDLS and CDR2 YYNGEE. In DNA, the CDR3 is TGTGCCAGCAGCCAGGGACTAGTTGGCGAGCAGTACTTC. Protein product: CASSQGLVGEQYF.

On this clonotype itself: Since a much larger clone is just one base distant, this may be a read error. This rearrangement joins TRBV14 to TRBJ2-4; tentatively, D is TRBD2 (5 bases). The CDR3 sequence is 14 residues long. V shed 4 bases and J shed 15 bases, with 22 bases lying between them. Germline CDR1 and CDR2: SGHDN and FVKESK. CDR3 region: CASSLRPVDYERYF. In nucleotides, the CDR3 is TGTGCCAGCAGCCTTCGACCCGTAGACTACGAGCGGTACTTC.

The CDR3: CASRPTGAYERYF. In DNA form, the CDR3 reads TGTGCCAGCAGGCCCACTGGAGCCTACGAGCGGTACTTC. J is TRBJ2-4 and V is TRBV6-5; D not resolved. The length of the CDR3 is 13 residues. V gave up 6 bases and J gave up 15 bases, with 21 bases separating them. Germline-derived CDR1 and CDR2 are MNHEY and SVGAGI.

The chain joins TRBV29-1 to TRBJ1-5; D uncertain. This CDR3 contains 13 residues. Germline V gene lookup returns CDR1 SQVTM and CDR2 ANQGSEA. The V end lost 4 bases, the J end lost 5 bases, and 12 bases lay between the germline ends. The CDR3 sequence is CSVVGQWDQPQHF. The CDR3 DNA is TGCAGCGTTGTTGGTCAGTGGGATCAGCCCCAGCATTTT.

The chain joins TRBV19 to TRBJ2-7; D remains ambiguous. CDR3 length: 14 amino acids. The V gene's germline CDR1 is LNHDA and CDR2 SQIVND (reference sequence). Trimming took off 4 bases at V and 0 bases at J, with 10 bases between the two ends. Here the CDR3 DNA reads TGTGCCAGTAGTACCGTCTTTGGCTCCTACGAGCAGTACTTC. Translated, it gives CASSTVFGSYEQYF.

There are a few counts of this clonotype. In DNA, the CDR3 is TGTGCCAGCCAGAGGACTCCCTCCTACAATGAGCAGTTCTTC. Translated, it gives CASQRTPSYNEQFF. This chain links TRBV28 with TRBJ2-1; a possible D gene is TRBD2 (5 bases). V gave up 8 bases and J gave up 0 bases, with 11 bases separating them. CDR3 length: 14 amino acids. CDR1 MDHEN and CDR2 SYDVKM come from the germline V gene.

The chain carries TRBV4-1 and TRBJ2-7, with D unresolved. Per germline, CDR1 MGHRA and CDR2 YSYEKL. The CDR3 has 15 amino acids. V was trimmed by 6 bases and J by 2 bases, leaving 17 bases between them. The CDR3 DNA follows: TGCGCCAGCAGTCGCGATGAGACATCAACCTACGAGCAGTACTTC. It codes for CASSRDETSTYEQYF.

Remarks on this clonotype: This may stem from a read error, because a much larger clone lies one nucleotide away. The V call is TRBV6-2 or TRBV6-3, the J call TRBJ2-7; 12 positions agree with TRBD2. CDR1 is MNHEY, CDR2 SVGEGT, per germline. Trimming at V came to 6 bases and at J to 5 bases, leaving 8 bases not matched to a gene. The CDR3 runs to 15 residues. The CDR3, as DNA: TGTGCCAGCAGACCGACTAGCGGGAGCGTGGACGAGCAGTACTTC. Protein product: CASRPTSGSVDEQYF.

The V and J genes are TRBV27 and TRBJ1-4; D call uncertain. The CDR3 is 15 amino acids. The germline V gene has CDR1 MNHEY and CDR2 SMNVEV (reference sequence). Deletions cut 3 bases from V and 7 bases from J, with 15 bases between. This chain's CDR3 is CASSFRGVESEKLFF. The CDR3 nucleotides are TGTGCCAGCAGTTTTCGTGGGGTGGAGAGTGAAAAACTGTTTTTT.

The table lists this clonotype with a few counts. In DNA form, the CDR3 reads TGTGCCTGGGGGTCCGGGACTAGCCGTTCCTACGAGCAGTACTTC. Its translation: CAWGSGTSRSYEQYF. The V call is TRBV30, the J call TRBJ2-7; 9 nucleotides align to TRBD2. J gave up 1 base and V 5 bases, and 9 bases lay outside the gene matches. This CDR3 region has 15 residues. Germline V CDR1 and CDR2: GTSNPN, SVGIG (reference sequence).

The chain uses TRBV6-6 and TRBJ2-2; 8 bases are shared with TRBD1. Germline V gives CDR1 MNHNY, CDR2 SVGAGI (reference sequence). Trimming took 6 bases from V and 5 from J; bases not matched to a gene: 11. There are 16 residues in the CDR3. The CDR3 DNA reads as TGTGCCAGCAGAGCCTTAACGGGACAGGTTACCGGGGAGCTGTTTTTT. It translates to CASRALTGQVTGELFF.

This chain's CDR3 is CASNFRGAGANVLTF. For the CDR3, the DNA is TGTGCCAGCAATTTTCGGGGGGCTGGGGCCAACGTCCTGACTTTC. J is TRBJ2-6 and V is TRBV28; 7 nucleotides line up with TRBD2. Trimming took 7 bases from V and 2 from J; bases not matched to a gene: 5. The CDR3 covers 15 residues. The V gene's germline CDR1 is MDHEN and CDR2 SYDVKM.

The chain employs TRBV29-1 and TRBJ2-1, with D tentatively TRBD2 (5 bases). The CDR3 has 11 amino acids. Trimming shortened V by 6 bases and J by 10 bases, and 13 bases separated the two germline ends. The germline V gene has CDR1 SQVTM and CDR2 ANQGSEA. The CDR3 reads CSVSGSYEQFF. The CDR3 nucleotides are TGCAGCGTCAGCGGTAGCTACGAGCAGTTCTTC.

A note on this clonotype: Germline and junction disagree at one end, which may indicate a read error. The chain couples TRBV7-6 to TRBJ2-1; 8 bases align to TRBD2. This CDR3 spans 15 amino acids. Germline CDR1 is SGHVS and CDR2 is FNYEAQ. The CDR3 DNA reads as TGTGCCTGCAGCTTAGCGGGACCCACCTACAATGAGCAGTTCTTC. It yields the protein CACSLAGPTYNEQFF. The whole variable domain, filled in from reference TRBV7-6 and TRBJ2-1, reads GAGVSQSPRYKVTKRGQDVALRCDPISGHVSLYWYRQALGQGPEFLTYFNYEAQQDKSGLPNDRFSAERPEGSISTLTIQRTEQRDSAMYRCACSLAGPTYNEQFFGPGTRLTVL.

This clonotype was observed a handful of times. The V and J genes are TRBV5-5 and TRBJ2-7, with TRBD2 identical over 7 bases. After removal of 5 bases from V and 3 bases from J, the junction contained 11 bases not matched to a gene. Germline V gene sequence: CDR1 SGHKS, CDR2 YYEKEE (reference sequence). The CDR3 has 15 residues. In DNA form, the CDR3 reads TGTGCCAGCAGAGAAACCGGGACTACATTCTACGAGCAGTACTTC. It yields the protein CASRETGTTFYEQYF.

V and J are TRBV28 and TRBJ2-7; D possibly corresponds to TRBD2 (7 bases). Germline CDR1 reads MDHEN; CDR2 reads SYDVKM. Deletions cut 4 bases from V and 3 bases from J, with 19 bases between. The CDR3 extends over 16 amino acids. This chain's CDR3 is CASSWSRGADSYEQYF. For the CDR3, the DNA is TGTGCCAGCAGTTGGAGCCGGGGGGCGGATAGCTACGAGCAGTACTTC.

V and J are TRBV5-6 and TRBJ1-2; D unresolved. Germline-derived CDR1 and CDR2 are SGHDT and YYEEEE. V lost 4 bases and J 8 bases, leaving 15 bases between the germline ends. This CDR3 comprises 13 residues. The DNA of the CDR3 is TGTGCCAGCAGCCCGGAAGAGAGGAGAGGCTACACCTTC. Its protein product is CASSPEERRGYTF.

This clonotype was detected many times. The chain combines TRBV2 with TRBJ1-5, with D maybe TRBD1 (6 bases). The CDR3 consists of 14 residues. Per the germline V gene, CDR1 is SNHLY and CDR2 is FYNNEI. With 7 bases removed from V and 0 bases from J, the gap between germline ends came to 10 bases. CDR3 nucleotide sequence: TGTGCCAGCATGAGGGGGTATAGCAATCAGCCCCAGCATTTT. Protein sequence: CASMRGYSNQPQHF.

In its sample, this clonotype was seen a few times. V and J are TRBV13 and TRBJ1-1; no definite D call. The CDR3 is 15 residues long. Germline V lookup: CDR1 PRHDT, CDR2 FYEKMQ (reference sequence). V dropped 5 bases and J dropped 6 bases, with 19 bases sitting between them. The chain's CDR3 is CASSNRGDPESEAFF. The DNA for the CDR3 is TGTGCCAGCAGCAACCGAGGAGACCCGGAATCTGAAGCTTTCTTT.

This clonotype was recorded a few times. This chain connects TRBV12-3 or TRBV12-4 to TRBJ2-3; D gene unclear. CDR3 length: 13 residues. V lost 5 bases and J lost 5, with 11 bases in between. CDR3 coding DNA: TGTGCCAGCAGTGTTGCAGGTCAAGATACGCAGTATTTT. The encoded protein is CASSVAGQDTQYF.

This clonotype has just a few counts. V and J are TRBV12-3 or TRBV12-4 and TRBJ1-1; 7 bases fit TRBD1. The CDR3 contains 15 residues. V lost 6 bases and J lost 0; bases outside the gene matches: 7. The CDR3 loop is CASSRDSAMNTEAFF. The CDR3 DNA reads TGTGCCAGCAGCCGGGACAGCGCGATGAACACTGAAGCTTTCTTT.

The table lists this clonotype with many counts. The rearrangement joins TRBV20-1 to TRBJ2-3; 9 bases match TRBD2. The CDR3 spans 17 residues. The V gene end was trimmed by 0 bases and the J gene end by 3 bases; junction bases not matched to a gene: 10. Germline V gene lookup returns CDR1 DFQATT and CDR2 SNEGSKA (reference sequence). The DNA for the CDR3 is TGCAGTGCTAGAGATATTGGGGCGGGAGGGCGGACAGATACGCAGTATTTT. Translating gives CSARDIGAGGRTDTQYF.

The chain recombines TRBV28 with TRBJ2-7, with D possibly TRBD1 on 5 matching bases. V lost 6 bases, J lost 2 bases, and 20 bases lay in between. The CDR3 is made up of 16 amino acids. Germline CDR1 and CDR2: MDHEN and SYDVKM. In DNA form, the CDR3 reads TGTGCCAGCAGCCACCGGGCGGTAGGGGCTACCTACGAGCAGTACTTC. Amino acid sequence: CASSHRAVGATYEQYF.

This clonotype has just a few counts. The chain recombines TRBV20-1 with TRBJ2-1; D is unclear. The V end lost 4 bases, the J end lost 12 bases, and 19 bases lay between the germline ends. This CDR3 is built from 13 residues. Germline CDR1 is DFQATT and CDR2 is SNEGSKA (reference sequence). CDR3 in DNA: TGCAGTGCTACACCGAACTGGGCTGAAGGGCAGTTCTTC. It encodes CSATPNWAEGQFF.

The genes are TRBV5-1 and TRBJ2-4; either TRBD1 or TRBD2 may supply D (5 bases each). The end of the DNA is better explained by TRBJ2-7, so the J call may be wrong. CDR3 length equals 15 residues. Per germline, CDR1 SGHRS and CDR2 YFSETQ. CDR3 DNA sequence: TGCGCCAGCAGAACCGGGACGACGGCACTCTACGAGCAGTACTTC. Protein sequence: CASRTGTTALYEQYF.

J is TRBJ2-1 and V is TRBV20-1; TRBD1 matches 9 bases. The tail of the sequence fits TRBJ2-7 better, so the J call may be wrong. Germline V gene data show CDR1 as DFQATT and CDR2 as SNEGSKA (reference sequence). CDR3 size: 14 residues. DNA for the CDR3: TGCAGTGCCTCGAGGGGACAGGGTTACAATGAGCAGTACTTC. It specifies CSASRGQGYNEQYF.

The J gene is TRBJ2-1, the V gene TRBV20-1; D might be TRBD2 (5 bases). The CDR3 is 17 residues long. V lost 1 base, J lost 0 bases, and 16 bases lay in between. Germline loops: CDR1 DFQATT, CDR2 SNEGSKA (reference sequence). The CDR3 is CSARAWGVAGSYNEQFF. Here the CDR3 DNA reads TGCAGTGCTAGAGCTTGGGGAGTTGCGGGCTCCTACAATGAGCAGTTCTTC.